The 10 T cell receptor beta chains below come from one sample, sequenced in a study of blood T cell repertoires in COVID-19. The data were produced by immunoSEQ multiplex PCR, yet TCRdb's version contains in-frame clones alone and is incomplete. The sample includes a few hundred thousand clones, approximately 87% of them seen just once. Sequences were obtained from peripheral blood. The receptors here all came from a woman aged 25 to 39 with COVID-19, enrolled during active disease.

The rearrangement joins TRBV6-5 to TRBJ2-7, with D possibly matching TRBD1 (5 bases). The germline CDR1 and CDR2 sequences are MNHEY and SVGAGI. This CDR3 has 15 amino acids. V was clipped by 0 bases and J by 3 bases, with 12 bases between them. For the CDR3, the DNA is TGTGCCAGCAGTTACTCGAGACAGAAACTCTACGAGCAGTACTTC. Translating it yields CASSYSRQKLYEQYF.

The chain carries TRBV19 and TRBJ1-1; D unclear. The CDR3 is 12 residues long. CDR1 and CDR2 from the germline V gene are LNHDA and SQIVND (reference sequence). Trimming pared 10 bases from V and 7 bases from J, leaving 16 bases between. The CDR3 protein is CATSSRGFEAFF. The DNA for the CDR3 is TGTGCCACCTCCTCGAGAGGGTTTGAAGCTTTCTTT.

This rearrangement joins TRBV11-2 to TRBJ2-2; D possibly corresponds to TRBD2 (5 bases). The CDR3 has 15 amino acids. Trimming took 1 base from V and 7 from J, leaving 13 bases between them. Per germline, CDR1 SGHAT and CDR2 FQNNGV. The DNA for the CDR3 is TGTGCCAGCAGCTTAGCTCCGGGGAAGGTCGGGGAGCTGTTTTTT. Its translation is CASSLAPGKVGELFF. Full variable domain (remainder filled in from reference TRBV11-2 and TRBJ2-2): EAGVAQSPRYKIIEKRQSVAFWCNPISGHATLYWYQQILGQGPKLLIQFQNNGVVDDSQLPKDRFSAERLKGVDSTLKIQPAKLEDSAVYLCASSLAPGKVGELFFGEGSRLTVL.

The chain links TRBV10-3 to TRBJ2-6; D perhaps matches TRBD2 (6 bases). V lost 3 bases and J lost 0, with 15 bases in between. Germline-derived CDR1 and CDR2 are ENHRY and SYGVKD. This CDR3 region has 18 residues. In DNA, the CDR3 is TGTGCCATCAGTGAAAGGCAGCCCGGGAGCTCTGGGGCCAACGTCCTGACTTTC. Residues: CAISERQPGSSGANVLTF.

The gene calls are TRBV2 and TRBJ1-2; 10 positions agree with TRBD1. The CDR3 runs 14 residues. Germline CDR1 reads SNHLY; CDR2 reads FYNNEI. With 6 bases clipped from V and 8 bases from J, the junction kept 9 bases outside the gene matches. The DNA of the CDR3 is TGTGCCAGCAGCATATCGACAGGGGGCGGCGGCTACACCTTC. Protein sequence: CASSISTGGGGYTF.

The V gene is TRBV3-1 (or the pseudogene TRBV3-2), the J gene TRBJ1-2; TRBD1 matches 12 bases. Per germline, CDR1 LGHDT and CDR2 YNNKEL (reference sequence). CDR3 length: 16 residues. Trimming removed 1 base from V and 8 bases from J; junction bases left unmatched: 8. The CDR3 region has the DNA TGTGCCAGCAGCCAAGTGGGGACAGGGGGCGTCGGGGGCTACACCTTC. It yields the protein CASSQVGTGGVGGYTF.

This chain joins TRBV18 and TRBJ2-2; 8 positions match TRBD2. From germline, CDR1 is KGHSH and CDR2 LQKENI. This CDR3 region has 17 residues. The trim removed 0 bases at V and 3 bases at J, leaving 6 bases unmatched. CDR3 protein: CASSPPERGTYTGELFF. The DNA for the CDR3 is TGTGCCAGCTCACCACCCGAGCGGGGGACTTACACCGGGGAGCTGTTTTTT.

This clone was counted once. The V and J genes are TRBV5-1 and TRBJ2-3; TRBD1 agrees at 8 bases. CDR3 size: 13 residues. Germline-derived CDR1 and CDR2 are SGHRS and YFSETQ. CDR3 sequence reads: CVPGGLRGDTQYF. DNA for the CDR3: TGCGTTCCAGGGGGCCTCCGGGGAGATACGCAGTATTTT.

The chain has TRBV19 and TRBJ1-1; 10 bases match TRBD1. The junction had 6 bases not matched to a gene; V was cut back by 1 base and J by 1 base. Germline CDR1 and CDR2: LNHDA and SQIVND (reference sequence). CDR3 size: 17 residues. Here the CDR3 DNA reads TGTGCCAGTAGTATAGGGACAGGGGGGGGCAAGAACACTGAAGCTTTCTTT. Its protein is CASSIGTGGGKNTEAFF.

This chain's CDR3 is CASSLQGTSTDTQYF. For the CDR3, the DNA is TGCGCCAGCAGCTTACAGGGCACTAGCACAGATACGCAGTATTTT. V gene TRBV5-1 combines with J gene TRBJ2-3, with a weak D call TRBD1 (6 bases). Germline V gene lookup returns CDR1 SGHRS and CDR2 YFSETQ. The ends were cut back, 2 bases at V and 0 bases at J, with 10 bases in the middle. There are 15 residues in the CDR3.